This T cell receptor beta chain is from a study of T cell responses to AZD1222 COVID-19 vaccine (dated by TCRdb to the early 2020s). Background for the entire study: AZD1222 recipients with second doses at about 4 weeks or about 12 weeks were pooled, because spike-specific TCR depth and breadth did not differ between schedules. TCR sequencing covered 233 trial participants: about 210 given two doses of AZD1222 and approximately 26 given two doses of MenACWY control vaccine. Trial participants were enrolled into age subgroups of 18-55, 56-69 and 70-plus years, which contained 148, 28 and 57 TCR-sequenced participants, respectively.

The CDR3 regions of human TCRbeta chains were analyzed by immunosequencing. The published analysis was carried out like this. TCRs in the repertoires were compared against a reference library of SARS-CoV-2-specific TCRs that had been generated with the MIRA antigen-specificity platform. Breadth meant the fraction of unique TCRs that were SARS-CoV-2-associated, whereas depth meant the fraction of total T cells that were SARS-CoV-2-associated. Each spike-specific TCR was assigned to its reactive spike region and to a CD4 or CD8 class using the MIRA data. Log10-transformed breadth and depth values were compared by one-way ANOVA with Sidak's multiple comparisons tests. TCRdb stores this immuneACCESS table with in-frame sequences only. Part of the clones is absent; in the studies checked, under half of the shortfall reflects unresolved V genes, and no reason is known for the rest. D and trimming were read from the DNA, whereas the V and J calls and clone size are those reported in that table. In all, the sample holds approximately 180,000 clones, and 90% of those were seen once. The ten largest clones represent around 3% of the sample.

The germline V gene yields SQVTM for CDR1 and ANQGSEA for CDR2. V loses 5 bases at its end and J loses 8 bases; junction bases beyond the gene matches: 16. The CDR3 sequence holds 16 residues, the cysteine and phenylalanine included. Only the CDR3 part of the read is kept: 48 bases, read in frame from the first base. What this sample's time point label stands for: baseline before first vaccination. Vaccinee samples came from UK trials COV001 and COV002, including a single-blind randomized controlled phase 2/3 trial of AZD1222 (ChAdOx1 nCoV-19) in healthy adults. For TCRbeta chain sequencing, PBMC samples were collected from trial participants at day 0 and at day 28 after the second dose. Beyond this particular receptor, the publication reports: After two AZD1222 doses, spike-specific TCR breadth and depth were significantly higher than at day 0 and than in MenACWY recipients. Nearly half of unique spike-specific TCRs reportedly recognized epitopes outside regions mutated in the B.1.351 and B.1.1.7 variants. Most participants were white British and females outnumbered males, and the authors suggested that clonal diversity may have been underestimated. In the small 56-69-year group, the increase in depth fell short of significance, most likely because of low power. The vaccine-associated CD4 TCRs covered the entire spike protein, and the dominant responses fell in regions 160-218 and 743-854. Conclusions about previously exposed vaccinees are limited, since just five to seven AZD1222 recipients were seropositive for SARS-CoV-2 at baseline. Because no samples from the day 14 peak response were available, repertoires could be characterized only after the peak T cell response.

With respect to this clone: This receptor's antigen is unknown. Per-base quality was not reported, and no clone a single base away is much larger than it.

The chain links TRBV29-1 with TRBJ2-3; 10 bases in between match TRBD2. The source is an adult in good health. The specimen was peripheral blood, collected on day 0 of AZD1222 vaccination. The CDR3 protein sequence reads: CSVSAQLAGVGGTQYF. The nucleotide sequence reads TGCAGCGTTTCCGCCCAGCTAGCGGGGGTGGGGGGTACGCAGTATTTT.